This TCR beta chain was captured in a study of cytomegalovirus exposure and HLA in healthy donors. Background on the study: A prior analysis found roughly 100 million unique TCR beta sequences from around 180 million T cells.

PCR was performed using 60 Vbeta and 13 Jbeta primers. TCRdb's table, derived via immunoSEQ multiplex PCR, lists solely in-frame clones and lacks some. The data contain fewer than 120,000 clones, about 86% of them singletons. Regarding this clone: Its matching antigen is unknown.

Findings and limits, study-wide: An analysis was carried out at a later point. It showed that HLA-associated TCR beta chains were more clonally expanded than equally common non-associated chains.

The sequencing input was PBMCs. The clonotype comes from a man aged 40-50 years in good health and CMV-seronegative.

CDR3 amino acids: CASSRQGRNQPQHF. The DNA for the CDR3 is TGTGCCAGCAGTCGACAGGGACGCAATCAGCCCCAGCATTTT. This chain joins TRBV2 and TRBJ1-5, with 7 positions matching TRBD1. V was pared by 5 bases and J by 2 bases, with 3 bases of the junction left unmatched. CDR3 length equals 14 residues. Germline lookup yields CDR1 SNHLY and CDR2 FYNNEI.